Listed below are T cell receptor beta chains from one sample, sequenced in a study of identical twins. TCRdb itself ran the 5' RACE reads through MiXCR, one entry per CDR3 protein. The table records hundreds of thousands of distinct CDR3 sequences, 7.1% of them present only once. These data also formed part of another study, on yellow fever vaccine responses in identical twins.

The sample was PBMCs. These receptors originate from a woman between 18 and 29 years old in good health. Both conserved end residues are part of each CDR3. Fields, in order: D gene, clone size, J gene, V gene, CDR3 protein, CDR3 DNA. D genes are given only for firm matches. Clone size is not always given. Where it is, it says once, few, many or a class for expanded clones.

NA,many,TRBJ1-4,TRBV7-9,CASSLFARAGDNEKLFF,TGTGCCAGCAGCTTATTCGCGCGGGCGGGAGATAATGAAAAACTGTTTTTT
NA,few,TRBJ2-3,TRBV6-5,CASSSSEGGVFADTQYF,TGTGCCAGCAGTTCATCCGAGGGGGGGGTATTTGCAGATACGCAGTATTTT
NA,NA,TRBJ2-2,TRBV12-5,CASGSYTGELFF,TGTGCTAGTGGTTCTTACACCGGGGAGCTGTTTTTT
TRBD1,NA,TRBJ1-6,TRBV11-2,CASSLSGTGELTLHF,TGTGCCAGCAGCTTATCAGGGACAGGGGAACTCACCCTCCACTTT
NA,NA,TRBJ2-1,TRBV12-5,CASGLLDEQFF,TGTGCTAGTGGCCTGTTAGATGAGCAGTTCTTC
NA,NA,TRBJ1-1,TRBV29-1,CSVGYTEAFF,TGCAGCGTTGGTTACACTGAAGCTTTCTTT
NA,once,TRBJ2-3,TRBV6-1,CASSTSAGTQQYF,TGTGCCAGCAGTACGTCAGCCGGGACCCAGCAGTATTTT
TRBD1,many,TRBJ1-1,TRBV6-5,CASSYSTPGGTEAFF,TGTGCCAGCAGTTACTCGACCCCAGGGGGCACTGAAGCTTTCTTT
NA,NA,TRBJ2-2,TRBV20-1,CSGTENTGELFF,TGCAGTGGGACGGAGAACACCGGGGAGCTGTTTTTT
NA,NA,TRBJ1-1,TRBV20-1,CSARNRDTEAFF,TGCAGTGCTAGAAACAGGGACACTGAAGCTTTCTTT
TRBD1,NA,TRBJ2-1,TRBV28,CASSPTGQGSYNEQFF,TGTGCCAGCAGTCCGACCGGACAGGGGTCCTACAATGAGCAGTTCTTC
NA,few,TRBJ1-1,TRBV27,CASSRLETGNTEAFF,TGTGCCAGCAGCCGACTTGAAACAGGGAACACTGAAGCTTTCTTT
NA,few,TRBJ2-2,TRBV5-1,CASSLAAGREELFF,TGCGCCAGCAGCTTGGCCGCAGGACGTGAGGAGCTGTTTTTT
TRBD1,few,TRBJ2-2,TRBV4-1,CASRDRARWTGELFF,TGCGCCAGCCGTGACAGGGCCCGCTGGACCGGGGAGCTGTTTTTT
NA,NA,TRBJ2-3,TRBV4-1,CASSQYSTGQRTDTQYF,TGCGCCAGCAGCCAATACAGTACAGGCCAACGCACAGATACGCAGTATTTT
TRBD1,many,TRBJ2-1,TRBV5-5,CASSLGQGAGNEQFF,TGTGCCAGCAGCTTGGGTCAGGGGGCAGGGAATGAGCAGTTCTTC
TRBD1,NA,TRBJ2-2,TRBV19,CASIPGPGQQNTGELFF,TGTGCCAGTATACCTGGACCGGGACAGCAAAACACCGGGGAGCTGTTTTTT
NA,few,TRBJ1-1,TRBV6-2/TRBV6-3,CASSYSRSPQMNTEAFF,TGTGCCAGCAGTTACAGTAGAAGTCCTCAAATGAACACTGAAGCTTTCTTT
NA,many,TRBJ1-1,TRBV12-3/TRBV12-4,CASSLGGANTEAFF,TGTGCCAGCAGCTTAGGGGGGGCGAACACTGAAGCTTTCTTT
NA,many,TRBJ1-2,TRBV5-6,CASSLGPYGYTF,TGTGCCAGCAGCTTGGGACCCTATGGCTACACCTTC
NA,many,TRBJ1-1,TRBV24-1,CATSEAGPANTEAFF,TGTGCCACCAGCGAGGCCGGGCCCGCGAACACTGAAGCTTTCTTT
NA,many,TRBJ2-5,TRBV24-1,CATSDVNRDVQYF,TGTGCCACCAGTGATGTCAACCGGGACGTCCAGTACTTC
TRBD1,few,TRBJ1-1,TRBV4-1,CASRKTGTKETEAFF,TGCGCCAGCAGGAAGACAGGGACAAAGGAGACTGAAGCTTTCTTT
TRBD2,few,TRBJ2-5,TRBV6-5,CASSYGAAGGYETQYF,TGTGCCAGCAGTTACGGCGCCGCGGGGGGGTATGAGACCCAGTACTTC
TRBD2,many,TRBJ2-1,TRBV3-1,CASSHGGGEHYYNEQFF,TGTGCCAGCAGCCACGGGGGGGGCGAACACTATTACAATGAGCAGTTCTTC
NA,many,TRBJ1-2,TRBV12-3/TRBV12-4,CASSLNPGLTYMTF,TGTGCCAGCAGTTTAAACCCGGGACTGACCTATATGACCTTC
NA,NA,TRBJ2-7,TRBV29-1,CSVEVDSPYEQYF,TGCAGCGTTGAAGTTGACAGCCCCTACGAGCAGTACTTC
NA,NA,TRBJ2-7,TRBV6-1,CASSPDRSDTYEQYF,TGTGCCAGCAGCCCCGACAGGAGCGATACCTACGAGCAGTACTTC